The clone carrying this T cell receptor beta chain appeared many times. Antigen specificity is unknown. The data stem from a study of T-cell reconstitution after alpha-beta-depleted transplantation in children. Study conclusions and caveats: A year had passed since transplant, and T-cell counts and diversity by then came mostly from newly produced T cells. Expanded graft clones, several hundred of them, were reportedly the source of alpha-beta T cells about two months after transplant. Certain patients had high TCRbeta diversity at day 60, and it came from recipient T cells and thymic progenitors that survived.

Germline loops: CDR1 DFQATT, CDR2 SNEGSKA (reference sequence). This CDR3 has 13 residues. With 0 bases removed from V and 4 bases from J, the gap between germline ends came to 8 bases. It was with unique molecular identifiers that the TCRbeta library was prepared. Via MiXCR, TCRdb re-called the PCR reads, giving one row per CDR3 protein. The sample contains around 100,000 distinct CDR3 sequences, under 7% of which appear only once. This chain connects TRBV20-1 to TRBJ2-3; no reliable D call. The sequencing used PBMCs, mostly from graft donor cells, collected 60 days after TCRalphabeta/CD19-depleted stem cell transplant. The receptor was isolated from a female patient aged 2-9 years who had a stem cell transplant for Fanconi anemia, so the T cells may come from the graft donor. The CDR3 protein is CSARDVWADTQYF. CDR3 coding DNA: TGCAGTGCTAGAGATGTCTGGGCAGATACGCAGTATTTT.